This passage covers 23 T cell receptor beta chains from one sample sequenced in a study of CD8+CD57+ T cells in acquired aplastic anemia. Genomic DNA, the template, was used for profiling of the TCR beta VDJ and CDR3. TCRdb independently ran MiXCR on the reads; one entry per CDR3 protein. The repertoire holds hundreds of thousands of distinct CDR3 sequences, with about two thirds as singletons. Source material: sorted CD4+, CD8+, or CD8+CD57+ T cells (not recorded which) from PBMCs. All receptors derive from a human donor in good health, serving as a control.

Worth noting for this clonotype: This CDR3 fails to terminate in the conserved phenylalanine or tryptophan, so it likely reflects a read error. Because the CDR3's place on the DNA is in doubt, the DNA is left out and the CDR3 is given as listed by TCRdb. This chain joins TRBV2 and TRBJ2-7; the table's D gene call, TRBD2, was not cross checked with the DNA. The CDR3 sequence runs 16 residues, both termini included. The germline CDR1 and CDR2 sequences are SNHLY and FYNNEI. Here the CDR3 reads CASSGDLDDSPLHFGN.

Ten or more counts support this clonotype. The chain links TRBV11-1 to TRBJ1-2; TRBD1 aligns across 11 bases. After removal of 4 bases from V and 5 bases from J, the junction contained 6 bases not matched to a gene. Germline CDR1 reads SGHAT; CDR2 reads FQDESV (reference sequence). CDR3 length: 15 amino acids. For the CDR3, the DNA is TGTGCCAGCAGCTCGCGGGACAGGGGGAATTATGGCTACACCTTC. Protein: CASSSRDRGNYGYTF.

This clonotype was picked up a small number of times. This chain joins TRBV24-1 and TRBJ1-2; D unresolved. The CDR3 contains 13 residues. V gave up 4 bases and J gave up 6 bases, with 11 bases separating them. Germline CDR1 and CDR2: KGHDR and SFDVKD. DNA of the CDR3: TGTGCCACCAGTGACCAAGGACGGGATGGCTACACCTTC. Protein product: CATSDQGRDGYTF.

This chain joins TRBV9 and TRBJ2-2; 10 nucleotides agree with TRBD2. Germline CDR1 and CDR2: SGDLS and YYNGEE. The CDR3 is 15 amino acids. V shed 2 bases and J 15 bases; nucleotides not matched to a gene: 13. CDR3 residues: CASSVGTSVNEQLFF. The CDR3 region has the DNA TGTGCCAGCAGCGTCGGGACTAGCGTCAATGAGCAGTTGTTTTTT.

This clonotype was seen just once. The gene calls are TRBV29-1 and TRBJ1-1, with 7 bases lining up with TRBD1. V shed 4 bases and J 14 bases; nucleotides not matched to a gene: 16. The CDR3 extends over 13 amino acids. CDR1 and CDR2 (germline): SQVTM, ANQGSEA. In nucleotides, the CDR3 is TGCAGCGTTGCCCAGACAGGGAGGACTAACGCCTTCTTT. It translates to CSVAQTGRTNAFF.

As concerns this clonotype: Germline is not matched at one junction end, which may reflect a read error. This chain uses TRBV6-2 or TRBV6-3 with TRBJ1-5; 8 nucleotides align to TRBD1. CDR1 and CDR2 from the germline V gene are MNHEY and SVGEGT. This CDR3 is 14 amino acids long. CDR3 bases: TGTGCCATCAGTGTGGGACAGGCGGATCAGCCCCAGCATTTT. Residues: CAISVGQADQPQHF.

Note on this clonotype: Mismatch with germline at one junction end may stem from a read error. The CDR3 protein is CASSRQAGGHF. In nucleotides, the CDR3 is TGTGCCAGCAGTCGACAGGCGGGAGGCCACTTC. The chain employs TRBV2 and TRBJ2-7, with 8 bases identical to TRBD2. Germline-derived CDR1 and CDR2 are SNHLY and FYNNEI. The CDR3 runs to 11 residues.

The chain uses TRBV7-9 and TRBJ1-3; unclear D gene. Germline V gene lookup returns CDR1 SEHNR and CDR2 FQNEAQ (reference sequence). V lost 5 bases and J lost 8, with 10 bases in between. This CDR3 has 12 amino acids. The CDR3, as DNA: TGTGCCAGCAGCGACGATCTTTACACCATATATTTT. Translation gives CASSDDLYTIYF.

This clonotype was found a few times. The V call is TRBV30, the J call TRBJ2-3, with 10 bases fitting TRBD2. Germline values: CDR1 GTSNPN, CDR2 SVGIG (reference sequence). The CDR3 is 16 residues long. V shed 4 bases and J 1 base; nucleotides not matched to a gene: 8. This chain's CDR3 is CAWTLRLAGGTDTQYF. The CDR3 DNA reads TGTGCCTGGACCCTACGGCTAGCGGGGGGCACAGATACGCAGTATTTT.

As concerns this clonotype: The DNA is omitted, as the CDR3 cannot be located on it reliably, and the CDR3 follows TCRdb's listing. The chain uses TRBV7-9 and TRBJ2-1; the D call of TRBD2 is as the table states it, not checked on the DNA. Germline loops: CDR1 SEHNR, CDR2 FQNEAQ (reference sequence). The CDR3 has 15 residues if both end residues are counted. CDR3 sequence reads: CASSPTPVVGWGTFF.

This clonotype appeared a few times. This chain links TRBV10-3 with TRBJ1-2; D possibly corresponds to TRBD1 (6 bases). V was cut by 8 bases and J by 0 bases, with 13 bases left in between. The CDR3 is 14 residues long. The germline V gene encodes CDR1 ENHRY and CDR2 SYGVKD. For the CDR3, the DNA is TGTGCCATCCCAGGGGAGGTTTCTAACTATGGCTACACCTTC. Protein sequence: CAIPGEVSNYGYTF.

The rearrangement joins TRBV7-2 to TRBJ1-2; 8 bases map to TRBD1. V was pared by 4 bases and J by 7 bases, with 8 bases of the junction left unmatched. The CDR3 totals 14 residues. Per the germline V gene, CDR1 is SGHTA and CDR2 is FQGNSA. CDR3 protein: CASSSGDRHIGYTF. CDR3 sequence (DNA): TGTGCCAGCAGCTCCGGGGACAGGCATATTGGCTACACCTTC.

V gene TRBV11-2 combines with J gene TRBJ2-7; 8 positions agree with TRBD2. CDR1 SGHAT and CDR2 FQNNGV come from the germline V gene. The V and J ends lost 2 bases and 0 bases, in that order; junction bases with no gene match: 6. CDR3 length: 16 residues. CDR3 region: CASSLKLAATSYEQYF. The CDR3 DNA reads TGTGCCAGCAGCTTAAAACTAGCGGCCACCTCCTACGAGCAGTACTTC.

This clonotype was seen ten or more times. The V gene is TRBV29-1, the J gene TRBJ2-7, with a weak D call TRBD2 (6 bases). This CDR3 region has 13 residues. Trimming took off 3 bases at V and 6 bases at J, with 15 bases between the two ends. Germline V CDR1 and CDR2: SQVTM, ANQGSEA. CDR3 DNA sequence: TGCAGCGTTGAGGCTAGCGCGTTCGGCGAGCAGTACTTC. Protein: CSVEASAFGEQYF.

On this clonotype itself: This may be a read error, as it is one base from a much larger clone. The chain links TRBV3-1 to TRBJ1-4; a possible D gene is TRBD1 (6 bases). The CDR3 is made up of 12 amino acids. CDR1 is LGHDT and CDR2 is YNNKEL in the germline V gene (reference sequence). Between the trimmed V and J ends, which lost 6 bases and 14 bases, there was a span of 16 bases. The CDR3 loop reads CASRSLMGALFF. CDR3 nucleotide sequence: TGTGCCAGCAGGTCGCTCATGGGGGCCCTGTTTTTT.

In its sample, this clonotype was seen a few times. V is TRBV30 and J is TRBJ1-4; D is undetermined. Germline values: CDR1 GTSNPN, CDR2 SVGIG (reference sequence). V was pared by 1 base and J by 4 bases, with 7 bases between. This CDR3 comprises 13 residues. CDR3 coding DNA: TGTGCCTGGAGTGGCGATAATAATGAAAAACTGTTTTTT. Its translation is CAWSGDNNEKLFF.

In this sample, this clonotype turned up many times. This chain links TRBV5-1 with TRBJ1-2, with D unclear. There are 15 residues in the CDR3. The V gene's germline CDR1 is SGHRS and CDR2 YFSETQ. Trimming pared 0 bases from V and 5 bases from J, leaving 14 bases between. CDR3: CASSLDVGAGYGYTF. Here the CDR3 DNA reads TGCGCCAGCAGCTTGGACGTGGGCGCGGGGTATGGCTACACCTTC.

This clonotype was counted once. The chain uses TRBV4-3 and TRBJ2-5, with 10 bases matching TRBD1. The ends lost 0 bases at V and 5 bases at J; junction bases unmatched: 6. The CDR3 is 16 amino acids. Per germline, CDR1 LGHNA and CDR2 YSLEER. The CDR3 DNA reads TGCGCCAGCAGCCAAGAAAGACAGGGGGCGCGTGAGACCCAGTACTTC. Protein product: CASSQERQGARETQYF.

Regarding this clonotype: The conserved final phenylalanine or tryptophan is absent from the CDR3, which likely points to a read error. The chain has TRBV12-3 or TRBV12-4 and TRBJ2-7; tentative D call: TRBD1 (6 bases). Trimming removed 3 bases from V and 7 bases from J, with 13 bases in between. The CDR3 has 13 amino acids. DNA for the CDR3: TGTGCCAGCAGTTTTTTGGACAGAGGAGAGCAGTACGAC. Translated, it gives CASSFLDRGEQYD.

The chain has TRBV20-1 and TRBJ2-6, with 7 nucleotides matching TRBD1. Looked up from germline, CDR1 is DFQATT and CDR2 is SNEGSKA (reference sequence). The J segment lost 0 bases and the V segment lost 5 bases, leaving 4 bases of the junction unmatched. This CDR3 region has 15 residues. The CDR3: CSASDRSSGANVLTF. The DNA of the CDR3 is TGCAGTGCTTCGGACAGGAGCTCTGGGGCCAACGTCCTGACTTTC.

The chain uses TRBV5-4 and TRBJ2-6, with 12 positions matching TRBD1. The ends lost 2 bases at V and 0 bases at J; junction bases unmatched: 3. Germline V CDR1 and CDR2: SGHNT, YYREEE (reference sequence). The CDR3 runs 18 residues. The CDR3 coding sequence is TGTGCCAGCAGCTTCCCGGGACAGGGGGCCTCTGGGGCCAACGTCCTGACTTTC. It is translated as CASSFPGQGASGANVLTF.

The rearrangement uses TRBV7-8 and TRBJ1-4; D is unresolved. V gave up 5 bases and J gave up 12 bases, with 19 bases separating them. The germline V gene encodes CDR1 SGHVS and CDR2 FQNEAQ. This CDR3 spans 14 amino acids. The CDR3 bases are TGTGCCAGCAGCCGAATACCGGGAGATGCACAACTGTTTTTT. Translating it yields CASSRIPGDAQLFF.

This clonotype was found a few times. This chain joins TRBV12-3 or TRBV12-4 and TRBJ1-5, with 8 bases that match TRBD1. The CDR3 loop spans 13 amino acids. J was trimmed by 6 bases and V by 6 bases; bases with no gene match: 4. The CDR3 bases are TGTGCCAGCAGACGGACAGGGTTTCAGCCCCAGCATTTT. This translates into CASRRTGFQPQHF.